This record concerns one T cell receptor beta chain sequence. This specimen belongs to a study of response to subunit inactivated influenza vaccine. Each CDR3 protein is one row after TCRdb ran MiXCR on the RT-PCR reads. The repertoire includes about 570,000 distinct CDR3 sequences, roughly 10% of them detected once, and 9.5% to 12% sits in the top ten. The germline V and J ends were trimmed by 0 bases and 4 bases, with 13 bases remaining between them. Germline V lookup: CDR1 MGHRA, CDR2 YSYEKL. This CDR3 spans 16 amino acids. The same data also went into a second study, on T cells expressing NK-cell markers. From that study: In generating TCR beta cDNA, 5'RACE template switching with UMIs was used. Just one sequenced donor of eight was HCMV-seronegative, while seven were seropositive. Sorting in several experiments was restricted by an anti-gamma-delta TCR antibody to alpha-beta TCR T cells. In more than 5 donors, dominant CD3+CD56+NKG2C+ clonotypes ranked among the top 10 CD8+ clonotypes.

This specimen was PBMCs from blood, taken on the day of vaccination. The sequence derives from a man in his forties or fifties who received an inactivated influenza vaccine. The chain uses TRBV4-1 and TRBJ2-1; the D is unclear. CDR3 residues: CASSQEPMTTYNEQFF. The CDR3, as DNA: TGCGCCAGCAGCCAAGAACCGATGACCACGTACAATGAGCAGTTCTTC.